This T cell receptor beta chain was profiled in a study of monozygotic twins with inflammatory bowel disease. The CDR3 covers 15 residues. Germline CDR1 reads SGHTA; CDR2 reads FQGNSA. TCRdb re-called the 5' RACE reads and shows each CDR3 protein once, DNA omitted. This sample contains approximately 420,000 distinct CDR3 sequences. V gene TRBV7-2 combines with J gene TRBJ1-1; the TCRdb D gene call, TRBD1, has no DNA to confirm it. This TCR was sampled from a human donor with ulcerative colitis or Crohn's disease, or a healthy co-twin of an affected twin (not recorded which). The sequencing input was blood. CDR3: CASRNNGGRGTEAFF.